This TCR beta chain was retrieved from a study of OX40 agonist ivuxolimab in advanced cancers. Study-level points and caveats: The expanded peripheral T cells' antigen specificity was not determined.

This CDR3 spans 13 amino acids. Trimming took off 5 bases at V and 3 bases at J, with 10 bases between the two ends. The germline gives CDR1 MNHEY, CDR2 SVGAGI. For this clone: The antigen remains undetermined.

Sequenced by immunoSEQ multiplex PCR; TCRdb stores in-frame clones only, minus some. The table has over 85,000 clones, 90% to 95% seen once. The receptor was derived from an adult with an advanced solid tumor such as melanoma, head and neck, liver or kidney cancer. The sample in question was CD4+ or CD8+ T cells sorted from blood, obtained in a trial of the OX40 agonist ivuxolimab. The chain recombines TRBV6-5 with TRBJ1-2; no clear D gene. CDR3 DNA: TGTGCCAGCAGTAAGACCCGGCACTATGGCTACACCTTC. It codes for CASSKTRHYGYTF.